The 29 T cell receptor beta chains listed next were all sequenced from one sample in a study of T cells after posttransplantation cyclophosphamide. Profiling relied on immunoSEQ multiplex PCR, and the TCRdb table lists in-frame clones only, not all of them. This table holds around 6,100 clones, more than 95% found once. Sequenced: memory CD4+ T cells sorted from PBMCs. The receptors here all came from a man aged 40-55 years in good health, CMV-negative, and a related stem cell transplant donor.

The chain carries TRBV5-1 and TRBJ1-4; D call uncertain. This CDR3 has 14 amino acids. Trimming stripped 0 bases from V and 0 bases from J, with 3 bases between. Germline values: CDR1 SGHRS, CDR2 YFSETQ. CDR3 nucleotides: TGCGCCAGCAGCTTGGGAGCAACTAATGAAAAACTGTTTTTT. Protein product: CASSLGATNEKLFF.

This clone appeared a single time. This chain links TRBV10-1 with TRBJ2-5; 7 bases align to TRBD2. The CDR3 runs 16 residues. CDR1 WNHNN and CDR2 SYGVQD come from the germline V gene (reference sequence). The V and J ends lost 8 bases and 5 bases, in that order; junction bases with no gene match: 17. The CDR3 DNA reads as TGCGCCAGCTGCCCACTAGCGATCTACTGGGGGGAGACCCAGTACTTC. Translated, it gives CASCPLAIYWGETQYF.

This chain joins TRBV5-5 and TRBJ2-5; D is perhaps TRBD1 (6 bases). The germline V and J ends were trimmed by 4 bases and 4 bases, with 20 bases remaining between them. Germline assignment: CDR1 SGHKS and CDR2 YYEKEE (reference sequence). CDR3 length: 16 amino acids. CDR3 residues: CASSGTGNGQVETQYF. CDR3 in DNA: TGTGCCAGCAGCGGTACAGGGAACGGGCAGGTAGAGACCCAGTACTTC. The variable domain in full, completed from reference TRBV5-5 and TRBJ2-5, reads DAGVTQSPTHLIKTRGQQVTLRCSPISGHKSVSWYQQVLGQGPQFIFQYYEKEERGRGNFPDRFSARQFPNYSSELNVNALLLGDSALYLCASSGTGNGQVETQYFGPGTRLLVL.

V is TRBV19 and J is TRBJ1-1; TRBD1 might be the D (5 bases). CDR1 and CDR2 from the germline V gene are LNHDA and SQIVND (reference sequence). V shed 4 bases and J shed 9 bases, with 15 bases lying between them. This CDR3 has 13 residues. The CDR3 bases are TGTGCCAGTAGTAAATCGATGGAGGGGAAAGCTTTCTTT. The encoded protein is CASSKSMEGKAFF.

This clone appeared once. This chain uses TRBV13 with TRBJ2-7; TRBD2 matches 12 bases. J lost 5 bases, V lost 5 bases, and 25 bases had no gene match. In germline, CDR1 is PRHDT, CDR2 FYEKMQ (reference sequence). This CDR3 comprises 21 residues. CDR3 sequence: CASSGFTRPGLAGRVRDEQYF. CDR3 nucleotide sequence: TGTGCCAGCAGCGGTTTCACGCGTCCGGGACTAGCGGGTCGGGTAAGGGACGAGCAGTACTTC.

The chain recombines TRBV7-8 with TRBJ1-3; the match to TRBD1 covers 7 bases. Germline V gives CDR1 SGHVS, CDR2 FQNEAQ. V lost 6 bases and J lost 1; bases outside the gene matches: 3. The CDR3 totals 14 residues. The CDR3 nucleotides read TGTGCCAGCAGTTACAGGGGATCTGGAAACACCATATATTTT. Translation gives CASSYRGSGNTIYF.

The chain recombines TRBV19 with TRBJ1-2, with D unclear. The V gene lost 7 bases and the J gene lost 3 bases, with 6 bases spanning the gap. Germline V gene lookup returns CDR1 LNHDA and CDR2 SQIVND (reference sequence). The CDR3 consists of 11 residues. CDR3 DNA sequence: TGTGCCAGTAAGCGGGACTATGGCTACACCTTC. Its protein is CASKRDYGYTF.

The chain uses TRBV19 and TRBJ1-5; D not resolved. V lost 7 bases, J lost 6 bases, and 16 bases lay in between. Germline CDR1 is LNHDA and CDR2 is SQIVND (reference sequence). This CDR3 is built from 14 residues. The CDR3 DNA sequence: TGTGCCAGTATGAGGTTAGAATCGGGTCAGCCCCAGCATTTT. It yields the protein CASMRLESGQPQHF.

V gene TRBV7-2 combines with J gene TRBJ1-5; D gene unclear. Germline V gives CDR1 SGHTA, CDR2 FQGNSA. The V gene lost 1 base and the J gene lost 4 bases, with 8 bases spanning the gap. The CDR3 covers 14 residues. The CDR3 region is CASSLVPGNQPQHF. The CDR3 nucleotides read TGTGCCAGCAGCTTAGTCCCCGGGAATCAGCCCCAGCATTTT.

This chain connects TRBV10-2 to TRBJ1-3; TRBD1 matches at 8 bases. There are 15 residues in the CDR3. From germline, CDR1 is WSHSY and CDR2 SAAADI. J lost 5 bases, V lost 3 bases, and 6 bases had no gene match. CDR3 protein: CASSEPGGRRNTIYF. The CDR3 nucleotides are TGCGCCAGCAGTGAACCAGGGGGCCGTCGAAACACCATATATTTT.

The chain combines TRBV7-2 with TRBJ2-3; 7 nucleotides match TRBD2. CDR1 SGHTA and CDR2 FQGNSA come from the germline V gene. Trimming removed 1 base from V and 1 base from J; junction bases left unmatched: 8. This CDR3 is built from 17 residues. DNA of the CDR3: TGTGCCAGCAGCTTAGAGGCCGGGACTAAAGGCACAGATACGCAGTATTTT. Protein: CASSLEAGTKGTDTQYF.

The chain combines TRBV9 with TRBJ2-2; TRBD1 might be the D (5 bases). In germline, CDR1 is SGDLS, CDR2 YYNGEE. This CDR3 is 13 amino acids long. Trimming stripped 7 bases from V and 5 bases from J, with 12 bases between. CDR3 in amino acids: CASGPTGTGELFF. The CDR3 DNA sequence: TGTGCCAGCGGGCCAACAGGTACCGGGGAGCTGTTTTTT.

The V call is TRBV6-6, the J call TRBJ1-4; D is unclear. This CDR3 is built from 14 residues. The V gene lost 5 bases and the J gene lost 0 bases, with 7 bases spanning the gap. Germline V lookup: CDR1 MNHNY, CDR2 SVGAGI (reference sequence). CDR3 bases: TGTGCCAGCAGTCCCCAGGCAACTAATGAAAAACTGTTTTTT. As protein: CASSPQATNEKLFF.

The chain's CDR3 is CATSNGLAGGPYEQYF. The CDR3 nucleotides read TGTGCCACCAGCAACGGACTAGCGGGAGGTCCCTACGAGCAGTACTTC. The chain recombines TRBV15 with TRBJ2-7, with 14 positions matching TRBD2. The CDR3 spans 16 residues. Germline V lookup: CDR1 LNHNV, CDR2 YYDKDF (reference sequence). V lost 4 bases, J lost 2 bases, and 4 bases stayed unmatched.

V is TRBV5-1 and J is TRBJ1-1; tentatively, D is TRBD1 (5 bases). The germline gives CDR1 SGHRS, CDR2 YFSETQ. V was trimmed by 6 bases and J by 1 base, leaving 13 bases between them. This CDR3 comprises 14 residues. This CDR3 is CASKSQGSNTEAFF. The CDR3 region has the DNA TGCGCCAGCAAATCGCAGGGCTCGAACACTGAAGCTTTCTTT.

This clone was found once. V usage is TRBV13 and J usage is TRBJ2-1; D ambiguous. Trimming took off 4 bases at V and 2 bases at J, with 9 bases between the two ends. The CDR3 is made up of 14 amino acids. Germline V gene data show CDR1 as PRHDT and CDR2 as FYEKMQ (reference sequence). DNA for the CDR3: TGTGCCAGCAGCTGGTCCGGTACCTACAATGAGCAGTTCTTC. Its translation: CASSWSGTYNEQFF.

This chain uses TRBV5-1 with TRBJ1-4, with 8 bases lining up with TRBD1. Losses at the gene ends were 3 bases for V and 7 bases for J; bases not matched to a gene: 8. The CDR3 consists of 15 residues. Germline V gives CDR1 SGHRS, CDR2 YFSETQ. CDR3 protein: CASSSKTGAAEKLFF. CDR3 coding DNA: TGCGCCAGCAGCTCGAAGACAGGGGCGGCTGAAAAACTGTTTTTT.

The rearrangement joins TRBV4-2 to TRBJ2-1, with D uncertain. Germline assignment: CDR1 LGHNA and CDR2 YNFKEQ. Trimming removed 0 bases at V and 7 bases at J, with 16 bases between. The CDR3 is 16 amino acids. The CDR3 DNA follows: TGTGCCAGCAGCCAAGATTGGGTCCCCCCCGGGAATGAGCAGTTCTTC. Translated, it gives CASSQDWVPPGNEQFF.

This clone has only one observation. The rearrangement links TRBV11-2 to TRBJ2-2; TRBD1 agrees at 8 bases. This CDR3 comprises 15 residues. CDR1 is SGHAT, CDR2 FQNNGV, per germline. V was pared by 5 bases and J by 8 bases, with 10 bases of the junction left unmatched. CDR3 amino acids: CASSPQGAQAGELFF. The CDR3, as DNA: TGTGCCAGCAGCCCCCAGGGGGCCCAGGCGGGGGAGCTGTTTTTT.

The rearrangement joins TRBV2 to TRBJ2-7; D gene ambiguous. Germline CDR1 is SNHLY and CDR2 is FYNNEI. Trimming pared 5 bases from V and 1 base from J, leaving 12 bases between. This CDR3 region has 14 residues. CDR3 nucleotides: TGTGCCAGCAGTTCCGGGTCCCTTTCCTACGAGCAGTACTTC. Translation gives CASSSGSLSYEQYF.

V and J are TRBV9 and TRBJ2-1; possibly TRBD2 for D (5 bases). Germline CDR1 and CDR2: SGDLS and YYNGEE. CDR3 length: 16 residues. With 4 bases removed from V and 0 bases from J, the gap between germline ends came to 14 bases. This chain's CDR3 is CASSSRGSSSYNEQFF. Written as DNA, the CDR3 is TGTGCCAGCAGCTCCCGAGGGAGTAGCTCCTACAATGAGCAGTTCTTC.

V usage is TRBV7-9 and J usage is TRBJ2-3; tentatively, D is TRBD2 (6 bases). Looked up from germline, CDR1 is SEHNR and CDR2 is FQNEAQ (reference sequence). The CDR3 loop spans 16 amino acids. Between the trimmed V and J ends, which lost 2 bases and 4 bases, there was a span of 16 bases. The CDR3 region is CASSLTSPGSSDTQYF. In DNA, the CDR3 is TGTGCCAGCAGCTTAACCTCCCCCGGGAGTTCAGATACGCAGTATTTT. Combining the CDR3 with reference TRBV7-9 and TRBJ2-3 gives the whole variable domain DTGVSQNPRHKITKRGQNVTFRCDPISEHNRLYWYRQTLGQGPEFLTYFQNEAQLEKSRLLSDRFSAERPKGSFSTLEIQRTEQGDSAMYLCASSLTSPGSSDTQYFGPGTRLTVL.

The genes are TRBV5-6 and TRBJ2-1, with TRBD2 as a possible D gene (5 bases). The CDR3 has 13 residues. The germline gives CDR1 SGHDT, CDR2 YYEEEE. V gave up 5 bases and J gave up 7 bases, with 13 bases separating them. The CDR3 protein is CASRGYGVNEQFF. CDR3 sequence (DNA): TGTGCCAGCAGAGGGTACGGGGTAAATGAGCAGTTCTTC.

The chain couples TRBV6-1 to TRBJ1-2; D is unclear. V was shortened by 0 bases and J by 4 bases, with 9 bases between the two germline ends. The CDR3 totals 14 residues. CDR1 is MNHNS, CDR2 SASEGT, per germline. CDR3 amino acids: CASSEAAEGYGYTF. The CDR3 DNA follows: TGTGCCAGCAGTGAAGCGGCAGAGGGCTATGGCTACACCTTC.

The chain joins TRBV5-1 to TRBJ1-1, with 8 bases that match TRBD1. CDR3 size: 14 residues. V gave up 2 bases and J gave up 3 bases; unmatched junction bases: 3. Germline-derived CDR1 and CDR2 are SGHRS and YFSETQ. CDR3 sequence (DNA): TGCGCCAGCAGCTTTGGACAGGGCGACACTGAAGCTTTCTTT. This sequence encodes CASSFGQGDTEAFF.

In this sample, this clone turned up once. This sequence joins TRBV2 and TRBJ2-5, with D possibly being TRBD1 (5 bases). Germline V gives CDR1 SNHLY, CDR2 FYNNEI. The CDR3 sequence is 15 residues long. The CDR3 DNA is TGTGCGTTTCGGAGAGGCAGGGTGTTACGGGAGACCCAGTACTTC. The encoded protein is CAFRRGRVLRETQYF.

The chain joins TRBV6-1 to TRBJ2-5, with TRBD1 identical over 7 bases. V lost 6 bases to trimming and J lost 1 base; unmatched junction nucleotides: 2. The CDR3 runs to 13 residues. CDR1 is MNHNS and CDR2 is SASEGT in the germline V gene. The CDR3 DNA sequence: TGTGCCAGCAGCGACAGGGTCCAAGAGACCCAGTACTTC. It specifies CASSDRVQETQYF.

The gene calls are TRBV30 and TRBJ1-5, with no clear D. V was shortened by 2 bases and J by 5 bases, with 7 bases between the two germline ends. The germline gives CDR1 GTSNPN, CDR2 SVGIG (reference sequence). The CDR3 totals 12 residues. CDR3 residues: CAWSMSDQPQHF. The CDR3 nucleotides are TGTGCCTGGAGTATGTCGGATCAGCCCCAGCATTTT.

CDR3 DNA sequence: TGTGCCAGCAGCTCGGACAGGGTGGACTTCTATGGCTACACCTTC. Protein product: CASSSDRVDFYGYTF. This rearrangement joins TRBV7-2 to TRBJ1-2, with TRBD1 identical over 8 bases. Per the germline V gene, CDR1 is SGHTA and CDR2 is FQGNSA. The CDR3 is made up of 15 amino acids. V shed 4 bases, J shed 4 bases, and the junction held 8 bases outside the gene matches. Using reference TRBV7-2 and TRBJ1-2 for the parts outside the CDR3, the full variable domain is GAGVSQSPSNKVTEKGKDVELRCDPISGHTALYWYRQSLGQGLEFLIYFQGNSAPDKSGLPSDRFSAERTGGSVSTLTIQRTQQEDSAVYLCASSSDRVDFYGYTFGSGTRLTVV.